The T cell receptor (beta chain) under discussion was sequenced for a study of T cells expressing NK-cell markers. A 5'RACE template switching approach incorporating UMIs was used to make TCR beta cDNA. TCRdb reprocessed the 5' RACE reads, keeping one entry per CDR3 protein, no DNA. Recorded for this sample: a few hundred thousand distinct CDR3 sequences. Germline assignment: CDR1 SGHVS and CDR2 FQNEAQ. The CDR3 covers 13 residues. Of note for this clonotype: Antigen: not known.

Study results and limitations: The contribution of dominant NKG2C+ clonotypes to CD8+ T cells in about six donors was roughly 1.0-8%. The CD3+CD56-NKG2C+ fraction of a handful of donors was likewise dominated by these clonotypes.

This receptor was taken from a man in his late teens or twenties in good health. The chain is built from TRBV7-8 and TRBJ1-3. Input material: blood T cells: a sorted CD56 or NKG2C T cell subset, CD4+ or CD8+ T cells, or bulk PBMC T cells (not recorded which). CDR3: CASSASSGNTIYF.